This T cell receptor beta chain was recovered during a study of blood T cells in healthy people across ages. Study context: Template switching retrieved approximately one barcoded beta molecule for each two T cells. Points from the study as a whole: TCR beta diversity, measured per million T cells, fell in a roughly linear way with age.

A J-beta primer mix and a sample-barcoded 5' primer were used in a second PCR of roughly 6 to 11 cycles. A 12-random-nucleotide template-switch adaptor tagged each cDNA molecule. TCRdb re-derived calls from the 5' RACE reads in MiXCR, one entry per CDR3 protein. The table includes approximately 810,000 distinct CDR3 sequences, about 28% detected once. Each sample provided at least 6 micrograms of extracted total RNA. Trimming stripped 3 bases from V and 0 bases from J, with 15 bases between. The CDR3 loop spans 16 amino acids. Germline loops: CDR1 DFQATT, CDR2 SNEGSKA (reference sequence). As regards this clonotype: Its antigen is still unknown.

This chain joins TRBV20-1 and TRBJ2-1; possible D gene TRBD2, 5 bases. Sequencing was done on a sample of blood. The clonotype was recovered from a woman aged 80 or over in good health. CDR3 residues: CSASRGYRSSYNEQFF. CDR3 nucleotides: TGCAGTGCTAGTAGAGGGTACCGGAGCTCCTACAATGAGCAGTTCTTC.